The 13 T cell receptor beta chains below were found in one sample sequenced in a study of TIL therapy for anti-PD-1-resistant metastatic lung cancer. Time point indicated: pre-treatment sample, taken before nivolumab and TIL therapy. The immunoSEQ assay was v3. The protocol was immunoSEQ multiplex PCR, while the TCRdb copy is restricted to in-frame clones and leaves out a portion. The repertoire holds some 60,000 clones, with approximately 69% as singletons. The sample here was blood, taken at baseline. Receptor source: a person between 25 and 80 years old with non-small cell lung cancer.

This clone turned up a few times. CDR3 residues: CASRGVFYEQYF. CDR3 nucleotide sequence: TGCGCCAGCAGAGGGGTCTTCTACGAGCAGTACTTC. This chain uses TRBV5-1 with TRBJ2-7, with a tentative D call TRBD1 (5 bases). The germline V gene encodes CDR1 SGHRS and CDR2 YFSETQ. This CDR3 is 12 amino acids long. Trimming cost V 5 bases and J 3 bases, with 9 bases left between them.

V and J are TRBV11-2 and TRBJ1-4; D remains ambiguous. The CDR3 is 14 amino acids. In germline, CDR1 is SGHAT, CDR2 FQNNGV. V lost 3 bases to trimming and J lost 7 bases, with 12 bases between them. The chain's CDR3 is CASSLNLRGEKLFF. CDR3 in DNA: TGTGCCAGCAGCTTGAACCTACGGGGTGAAAAACTGTTTTTT.

The chain joins TRBV4-2 to TRBJ2-5; TRBD2 agrees at 8 bases. The V segment lost 3 bases and the J segment 4 bases; nucleotides outside the gene matches: 13. Per the germline V gene, CDR1 is LGHNA and CDR2 is YNFKEQ. This CDR3 region has 17 residues. The CDR3 reads CASSQVSGTRGGETQYF. CDR3 sequence (DNA): TGTGCCAGCAGCCAGGTTTCCGGGACTAGGGGTGGAGAGACCCAGTACTTC.

This chain connects TRBV19 to TRBJ2-7, with 7 bases fitting TRBD1. The CDR3 has 14 residues. The junction had 7 bases not matched to a gene; V was cut back by 6 bases and J by 2 bases. Germline loops: CDR1 LNHDA, CDR2 SQIVND (reference sequence). CDR3 loop: CASRTGIGTYEQYF. CDR3 sequence (DNA): TGTGCCAGTAGGACAGGGATTGGGACCTACGAGCAGTACTTC. The full variable domain, rest sourced from reference TRBV19 and TRBJ2-7, is DGGITQSPKYLFRKEGQNVTLSCEQNLNHDAMYWYRQDPGQGLRLIYYSQIVNDFQKGDIAEGYSVSREKKESFPLTVTSAQKNPTAFYLCASRTGIGTYEQYFGPGTRLTVT.

In its sample, this clone was seen a few times. The sample contains more than one DNA sequence encoding this CDR3. This chain links TRBV6-6 with TRBJ1-1, with TRBD1 matching 8 bases. Germline CDR1 and CDR2: MNHNY and SVGAGI (reference sequence). V dropped 8 bases and J dropped 2; count of bases not matched to a gene: 1. The length of the CDR3 is 12 residues. The CDR3 coding sequence is TGTGCCAGCGGGACAGGAAACACTGAAGCTTTCTTT. Protein product: CASGTGNTEAFF.

The V and J genes are TRBV5-1 and TRBJ2-3; D remains ambiguous. V lost 2 bases, J lost 2 bases, and 18 bases lay in between. Per the germline V gene, CDR1 is SGHRS and CDR2 is YFSETQ. This CDR3 comprises 17 residues. The CDR3 sequence is CASSLGMAELDTDTQYF. DNA of the CDR3: TGCGCCAGCAGCTTAGGGATGGCGGAACTTGACACAGATACGCAGTATTTT.

The gene calls are TRBV6-1 and TRBJ2-1, with a weak D call TRBD1 (5 bases). V dropped 8 bases and J dropped 8 bases, with 22 bases sitting between them. Germline CDR1 and CDR2: MNHNS and SASEGT. This CDR3 is 15 amino acids long. This CDR3 is CASRPARAVWDEQFF. The CDR3 DNA follows: TGTGCCAGCCGACCGGCCAGGGCCGTCTGGGATGAGCAGTTCTTC.

The V and J genes are TRBV6-5 and TRBJ1-2; no firm D call. V was clipped by 5 bases and J by 4 bases, with 11 bases between them. Per the germline V gene, CDR1 is MNHEY and CDR2 is SVGAGI. This CDR3 spans 13 amino acids. The CDR3 loop reads CASSRSFSYGYTF. The CDR3 coding sequence is TGTGCCAGCAGTCGAAGTTTTAGCTATGGCTACACCTTC.

The chain uses TRBV28 and TRBJ2-3; tentative D call: TRBD1 (6 bases). Germline values: CDR1 MDHEN, CDR2 SYDVKM. Deletions cut 5 bases from V and 2 bases from J, with 11 bases between. CDR3 length: 14 amino acids. In nucleotides, the CDR3 is TGTGCCAGCAGTCCCCGGACAGTCACAGATACGCAGTATTTT. Protein sequence: CASSPRTVTDTQYF. The variable domain in full, with the rest retrieved from reference TRBV28 and TRBJ2-3, is DVKVTQSSRYLVKRTGEKVFLECVQDMDHENMFWYRQDPGLGLRLIYFSYDVKMKEKGDIPEGYSVSREKKERFSLILESASTNQTSMYLCASSPRTVTDTQYFGPGTRLTVL.

This chain uses TRBV4-2 with TRBJ1-6; a weak D match, TRBD1 (6 bases). Trimming took 0 bases from V and 7 from J, leaving 10 bases between them. The CDR3 contains 15 residues. The germline CDR1 and CDR2 sequences are LGHNA and YNFKEQ. CDR3 amino acids: CASSQELGGNSPLHF. In DNA form, the CDR3 reads TGTGCCAGCAGCCAAGAACTTGGGGGCAATTCACCCCTCCACTTT.

This clone was observed a handful of times. The chain joins TRBV10-3 to TRBJ2-1, with D possibly TRBD2 on 7 matching bases. In germline, CDR1 is ENHRY, CDR2 SYGVKD. V dropped 7 bases and J dropped 7 bases, with 14 bases sitting between them. The CDR3 covers 13 residues. CDR3 sequence reads: CAIKGGDRNEQFF. In DNA form, the CDR3 reads TGTGCCATCAAGGGGGGGGATCGAAATGAGCAGTTCTTC.

V and J are TRBV7-9 and TRBJ2-2; 7 nucleotides match TRBD1. Germline-derived CDR1 and CDR2 are SEHNR and FQNEAQ (reference sequence). The CDR3 covers 17 residues. V shed 5 bases and J 2 bases; nucleotides not matched to a gene: 11. The CDR3 protein is CASSLKRTGVNTGELFF. The CDR3 DNA follows: TGTGCCAGCAGCCTAAAGAGGACAGGCGTAAACACCGGGGAGCTGTTTTTT.

The J gene is TRBJ2-7, the V gene TRBV5-4, with D tentatively TRBD2 (6 bases). The CDR3 is 15 amino acids. CDR1 SGHNT and CDR2 YYREEE come from the germline V gene (reference sequence). The V end lost 0 bases, the J end lost 2 bases, and 12 bases lay between the germline ends. This chain's CDR3 is CASSLVSGSTYEQYF. CDR3 nucleotide sequence: TGTGCCAGCAGCTTGGTAAGCGGGTCCACCTACGAGCAGTACTTC.